This TCR beta chain comes out of a study of T-cell reconstitution after alpha-beta-depleted transplantation in children. The CDR3 extends over 15 amino acids. The germline V gene encodes CDR1 DFQATT and CDR2 SNEGSKA (reference sequence). V lost 3 bases, J lost 8 bases, and 22 bases lay in between. Study findings and constraints: Expanded graft clones numbering several hundred reportedly gave rise to alpha-beta T cells about two months after transplant. T-cell counts and diversity at one year post-transplant came mainly from newly produced T cells.

This clonotype was seen a handful of times. Its specificity is not known. Unique molecular identifiers were built into the TCRbeta library. TCRdb used MiXCR to reprocess the PCR reads, holding one entry per CDR3 protein. The sample lists fewer than 700,000 distinct CDR3 sequences; about 23% were seen once. The J gene is TRBJ1-2, the V gene TRBV20-1, with a possible D match to TRBD1 (6 bases). This clonotype was obtained from a boy younger than two who had a stem cell transplant for acute myeloid leukemia, so the T cells may come from the graft donor. The sample was PBMCs, mostly from graft donor cells, taken 360 days after TCRalphabeta/CD19-depleted stem cell transplant. The CDR3 loop is CSARERDTYPGGYTF. The DNA of the CDR3 is TGCAGTGCTAGGGAACGGGACACCTATCCGGGAGGCTACACCTTC.